This T cell receptor beta chain was recorded in a study of blood T cell repertoires in COVID-19. For the study at large: Acute and convalescent COVID-19 specimens originated in the United States, Italy and Spain.

Sequenced by immunoSEQ multiplex PCR; TCRdb stores in-frame clones only, minus some. The table records about 110,000 clones, around 74% of them present only once. V shed 2 bases and J 2 bases; nucleotides not matched to a gene: 5. Per germline, CDR1 SGDLS and CDR2 YYNGEE. The CDR3 covers 15 residues. The specimen was peripheral blood. This clonotype was sampled from a woman aged 60-75 years with acute or convalescent COVID-19. The chain links TRBV9 to TRBJ2-7; TRBD2 matches 9 bases. The CDR3 spells CASSVSSGGTYEQYF. CDR3 coding DNA: TGTGCCAGCAGCGTCAGTAGCGGGGGTACCTACGAGCAGTACTTC.